The entry below describes one T cell receptor beta chain. The antigen remains undetermined. This sample is drawn from a study of monozygotic twins with inflammatory bowel disease. This CDR3 is 16 amino acids long. Germline V gives CDR1 SGHAT, CDR2 FQNNGV. Regarding the study as a whole: Using the inverse Simpson index, IBD patients had lower TCRbeta diversity than healthy co-twins. Especially where disease activity was present, IBD patients had fewer clonotypes in common with others than healthy twins did.

TCRdb reworked the 5' RACE reads into one entry per CDR3 protein, no DNA. The sample shows more than 110,000 distinct CDR3 sequences, and around 1.2% sits with its ten largest clones. The source material was blood. V gene TRBV11-2 combines with J gene TRBJ2-2; TCRdb's D call of TRBD1 is untestable without DNA. This receptor was identified in a human donor with ulcerative colitis or Crohn's disease, or a healthy co-twin of an affected twin (not recorded which). CDR3 protein: CASSFRGGLNTGELFF.